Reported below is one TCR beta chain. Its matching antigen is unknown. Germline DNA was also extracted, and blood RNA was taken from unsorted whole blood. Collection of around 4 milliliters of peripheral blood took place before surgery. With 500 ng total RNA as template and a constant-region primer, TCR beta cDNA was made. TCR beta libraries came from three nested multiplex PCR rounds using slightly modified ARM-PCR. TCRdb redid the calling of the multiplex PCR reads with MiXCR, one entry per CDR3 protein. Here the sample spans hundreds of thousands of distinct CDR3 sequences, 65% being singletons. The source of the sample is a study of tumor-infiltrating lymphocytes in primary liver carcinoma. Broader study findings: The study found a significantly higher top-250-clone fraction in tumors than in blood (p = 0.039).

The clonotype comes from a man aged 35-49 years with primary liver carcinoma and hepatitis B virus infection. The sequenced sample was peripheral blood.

The chain's CDR3 is CSVAGQRGGYTF. The CDR3 DNA is TGCAGCGTCGCAGGACAGAGGGGAGGCTACACCTTC. The V and J genes are TRBV29-1 and TRBJ1-2, with D perhaps TRBD1 (6 bases). The germline V gene has CDR1 SQVTM and CDR2 ANQGSEA. V was pared by 6 bases and J by 8 bases, with 16 bases between. The CDR3 runs 12 residues.